This T cell receptor (beta chain) appears in the sequencing data of a study of shared clonotypes between healthy human individuals. Study background: There were three CD4 naive, three CD4 memory, two CD8 naive and one CD8 memory plates per donor. General study findings and limits: Sharing across a handful of donors was seen in 4% to 6.5% of naive CD4 clonotypes.

The assay was immunoSEQ multiplex PCR, and TCRdb's table has in-frame clones only and misses some. The repertoire consists of 2 million to 2.5 million clones, with approximately 96% occurring once and the leading ten covering over 0.1%. The germline gives CDR1 SEHNR, CDR2 FQNEAQ (reference sequence). The CDR3 length is 12 residues. V was cut by 8 bases and J by 1 base, with 8 bases left in between. About this clone itself: What it binds is not known.

The TCR was taken from a man aged 18 to 29 in good health. The V call is TRBV7-9, the J call TRBJ1-1; D unresolved. Sample: naive CD4+ T cells sorted from blood. The subset is: CD45RA+ positively selected. The CDR3 nucleotides are TGTGCCAGCGGAATTTGGAACACTGAAGCTTTCTTT. Translating gives CASGIWNTEAFF.